These 11 T cell receptor beta chains came from one sample sequenced in a study of blood T cell repertoires in COVID-19 (dated by TCRdb to the early 2020s). Libraries were made using the immunoSEQ multiplex PCR assay. Here the immuneACCESS table is served through TCRdb, limited to in-frame sequences with V and J called. Missing clones are a known gap in these copies; in checked studies unresolved V genes cover under half, and the rest lacks a known reason. The sample table records approximately 290,000 clones; nearly 90% of these occur just once. The ten most abundant clones make up around 10% of the sample. The sequencing input was peripheral blood. The receptors derive from a woman in her thirties with COVID-19, enrolled during active disease.

This clone turned up a few times. Other DNA sequences in this specimen translate into the identical CDR3. This rearrangement joins TRBV5-1 to TRBJ1-2; possible D gene TRBD1, 5 bases. The CDR3 runs 15 residues. Trimming cost V 0 bases and J 5 bases, with 14 bases left between them. Germline CDR1 and CDR2: SGHRS and YFSETQ. Here the CDR3 reads CASSLAQGVLYGYTF. The CDR3 DNA is TGCGCCAGCAGCTTGGCCCAGGGTGTCTTATATGGCTACACCTTC.

This clone was picked up one time. The J gene is TRBJ1-1, the V gene TRBV6-5, with D uncertain. Trimming pared 10 bases from V and 5 bases from J, leaving 11 bases between. This CDR3 spans 11 amino acids. Germline V lookup: CDR1 MNHEY, CDR2 SVGAGI. CDR3 in amino acids: CATRWSTEAFF. The DNA for the CDR3 is TGTGCCACCAGGTGGAGTACTGAAGCTTTCTTT.

The chain carries TRBV19 and TRBJ1-5, with D unclear. Germline V gives CDR1 LNHDA, CDR2 SQIVND (reference sequence). V was pared by 1 base and J by 5 bases, with 18 bases between. CDR3 length: 17 amino acids. The CDR3 nucleotides are TGTGCCAGTAGTATAGGCCCAATGAGGGTAGGATATCAGCCCCAGCATTTT. It specifies CASSIGPMRVGYQPQHF. Supplemented by reference TRBV19 and TRBJ1-5, the full variable domain reads DGGITQSPKYLFRKEGQNVTLSCEQNLNHDAMYWYRQDPGQGLRLIYYSQIVNDFQKGDIAEGYSVSREKKESFPLTVTSAQKNPTAFYLCASSIGPMRVGYQPQHFGDGTRLSIL.

This clone was seen more than once but under ten times. The chain uses TRBV12-3 or TRBV12-4 and TRBJ1-5; D is ambiguous. Between the trimmed V and J ends, which lost 7 bases and 4 bases, there was a span of 11 bases. The CDR3 spans 13 residues. CDR3 region: CASTPSLNQPQHF. DNA for the CDR3: TGTGCCAGCACGCCCAGTTTGAATCAGCCCCAGCATTTT.

This chain joins TRBV11-2 and TRBJ2-7, with D possibly being TRBD2 (5 bases). V was pared by 3 bases and J by 4 bases, with 16 bases between. The CDR3 is made up of 15 amino acids. Germline CDR1 and CDR2: SGHAT and FQNNGV. The CDR3: CASSLRRKEIYEQYF. In DNA, the CDR3 is TGTGCCAGCAGCTTGAGGAGGAAAGAGATATACGAGCAGTACTTC. Together with reference TRBV11-2 and TRBJ2-7, the CDR3 gives the full variable domain: EAGVAQSPRYKIIEKRQSVAFWCNPISGHATLYWYQQILGQGPKLLIQFQNNGVVDDSQLPKDRFSAERLKGVDSTLKIQPAKLEDSAVYLCASSLRRKEIYEQYFGPGTRLTVT.

This chain links TRBV18 with TRBJ2-7, with 15 bases that match TRBD2. Looked up from germline, CDR1 is KGHSH and CDR2 is LQKENI. This CDR3 comprises 18 residues. The trim removed 5 bases at V and 0 bases at J, leaving 8 bases unmatched. CDR3 protein: CASSSHGTSGGSSYEQYF. CDR3 nucleotides: TGTGCCAGCTCATCTCACGGGACTAGCGGGGGGAGCTCCTACGAGCAGTACTTC.

The V gene is TRBV18, the J gene TRBJ1-6; D is uncertain. The length of the CDR3 is 13 residues. The V gene lost 5 bases and the J gene lost 1 base, with 3 bases spanning the gap. Per the germline V gene, CDR1 is KGHSH and CDR2 is LQKENI. Written as DNA, the CDR3 is TGTGCCAGCTCATCTTCCTATAATTCACCCCTCCACTTT. Encoded protein: CASSSSYNSPLHF.

This sequence joins TRBV10-2 and TRBJ1-1; D uncertain. The CDR3 has 14 residues. Germline assignment: CDR1 WSHSY and CDR2 SAAADI. The V gene lost 0 bases and the J gene lost 1 base, with 6 bases spanning the gap. The CDR3 here is CASSESRGNTEAFF. DNA of the CDR3: TGCGCCAGCAGTGAGTCACGAGGGAACACTGAAGCTTTCTTT.

The chain links TRBV29-1 to TRBJ1-5, with 8 bases fitting TRBD1. CDR3 length: 14 amino acids. Trimming took 8 bases from V and 7 from J; bases not matched to a gene: 13. Germline lookup yields CDR1 SQVTM and CDR2 ANQGSEA. The CDR3: CSSWTGNPSQPQHF. The CDR3 DNA reads TGCAGCTCCTGGACAGGGAATCCGAGCCAGCCCCAGCATTTT.

This chain links TRBV2 with TRBJ2-7; TRBD2 aligns across 8 bases. Germline CDR1 and CDR2: SNHLY and FYNNEI. There are 14 residues in the CDR3. The V and J ends lost 7 bases and 4 bases, in that order; junction bases with no gene match: 9. CDR3 loop: CASNGGLAGYEQYF. The CDR3 bases are TGTGCCAGCAACGGGGGGCTAGCGGGTTACGAGCAGTACTTC. The whole variable domain, remainder taken from reference TRBV2 and TRBJ2-7, is EPEVTQTPSHQVTQMGQEVILRCVPISNHLYFYWYRQILGQKVEFLVSFYNNEISEKSEIFDDQFSVERPDGSNFTLKIRSTKLEDSAMYFCASNGGLAGYEQYFGPGTRLTVT.

The chain has TRBV2 and TRBJ2-3; D gene unclear. Germline-derived CDR1 and CDR2 are SNHLY and FYNNEI. The CDR3 is 16 residues long. V lost 7 bases and J lost 0, with 17 bases in between. The CDR3 here is CASKLLGRTSTDTQYF. The CDR3 DNA sequence: TGTGCCAGCAAGCTCCTAGGTCGAACTAGCACAGATACGCAGTATTTT.